The clone carrying this TCR beta chain was recorded at least ten times. The V end was cut by 0 bases, the J end by 12 bases, with 15 bases between. Germline CDR1 and CDR2: SEHNR and FQNEAQ (reference sequence). CDR3 size: 14 residues. Each CDR3 protein gets one entry after TCRdb re-called the RT-PCR reads with MiXCR. The data contain approximately 27,000 distinct CDR3 sequences, roughly 8% of them seen just once; the ten biggest clones take up 45% to 60%. The data belong to a study of patients and donors after allogeneic stem cell transplantation. This chain joins TRBV7-9 and TRBJ2-1, with D tentatively TRBD2 (5 bases). This receptor was taken from a human donor who was either an allogeneic HSCT recipient or a stem cell or donor lymphocyte infusion donor (not recorded which). It is not recorded whose cells these are; they may come from a transplant donor. The material sequenced was blood, either unsorted or a sorted T cell fraction (not recorded which). This CDR3 reads CASSLAEAAPRQFF. CDR3 sequence (DNA): TGTGCCAGCAGCTTAGCGGAGGCAGCCCCTAGGCAGTTCTTC.